Listed below are T cell receptor beta chains from one sample, sequenced in a study of spatial heterogeneity in lung cancer. TCRdb processed the 5' RACE reads anew with MiXCR; each CDR3 protein has one entry. The sample yields 75,000 or so distinct CDR3 sequences, 7.5% to 9.5% seen once. Material: PBMCs, obtained at surgery. The receptors stem from a male donor with early-stage non-small cell lung cancer. CDR3s include the opening cysteine and the closing phenylalanine or tryptophan. Fields, in order: clone size, CDR3 length, J gene, V gene, D gene, CDR3 DNA, CDR3 protein. The D gene is left open where the match is weak. Size is omitted from some rows. Given values are once, few, many or a class for expanded clones.

-	14	TRBJ2-7	TRBV2	TRBD1	TGTGCCAGCAGAGGACAGGTATTTACCTACGAGCAGTACTTC	CASRGQVFTYEQYF
-	16	TRBJ1-2	TRBV7-9	TRBD1	TGTGCCAGCAGCTTATCCGGGACAGGGAGCGGCTATGGCTACACCTTC	CASSLSGTGSGYGYTF
many	17	TRBJ1-2	TRBV2	TRBD1	TGTGCCAGCAGTGAAGCGAAGGCAGGGGGCTCTAACTATGGCTACACCTTC	CASSEAKAGGSNYGYTF
many	16	TRBJ2-3	TRBV11-2	-	TGTGCCAGCAGCTTAGTTGTGGCGGTCTACACAGATACGCAGTATTTT	CASSLVVAVYTDTQYF
many	14	TRBJ2-3	TRBV3-1	TRBD2	TGTGCCAGCAGCCAAGTGACTAGCTCAGATACGCAGTATTTT	CASSQVTSSDTQYF
-	14	TRBJ1-1	TRBV6-1	-	TGTGCCAGCAGTGGGGGGACAACGGGGACTGAAGCTTTCTTT	CASSGGTTGTEAFF
many	12	TRBJ1-2	TRBV19	-	TGTGCCACCACTGGGTTACACTATGGCTACACCTTC	CATTGLHYGYTF
many	12	TRBJ2-1	TRBV7-9	-	TGTGCCAGCAGCTTAATTGCTAATGAGCAGTTCTTC	CASSLIANEQFF
many	13	TRBJ2-1	TRBV10-2	TRBD2	TGCGCCAGCAGTAGCGGGAGTATTCCCGAGCAGTTCTTC	CASSSGSIPEQFF
many	17	TRBJ2-2	TRBV9	-	TGTGCCAGCAGCGTAGGAGGTCCCTTCCCCTACTCCGGGGAGCTGTTTTTT	CASSVGGPFPYSGELFF
few	15	TRBJ2-1	TRBV6-1	TRBD2	TGTGCCAGCACCCGGACTAGCGGGAGTCGAAATGAGCAGTTCTTC	CASTRTSGSRNEQFF
few	13	TRBJ2-4	TRBV4-1	-	TGCGCCAGCAGCCGACTAGGGGCGGGTATTCAGTACTTC	CASSRLGAGIQYF
few	14	TRBJ1-1	TRBV19	-	TGTGCCAGTAGTATAAAGGGAGCTGGGTCCGAAGCTTTCTTT	CASSIKGAGSEAFF
many	14	TRBJ2-7	TRBV11-2	-	TGTGCCAGCAGCTTTCCGGACAGCACCTACGAGCAGTACTTC	CASSFPDSTYEQYF
many	15	TRBJ1-1	TRBV6-6	TRBD1	TGTGCCAGCAGTAGACCCGGGACAGGGTCGATTGAAGCTTTCTTT	CASSRPGTGSIEAFF
-	13	TRBJ2-5	TRBV2	TRBD1	TGTGCCAGTTCCGGCACAGGGGGAGAGACCCAGTACTTC	CASSGTGGETQYF
-	13	TRBJ2-7	TRBV20-1	TRBD1	TGCAGTGCCAGTGGACAGGGGGCTTACGAGCAGTACTTC	CSASGQGAYEQYF
few	13	TRBJ2-7	TRBV12-3/TRBV12-4	-	TGTGCCAGCAGCCTACTTGGCCACTACGAGCAGTACTTC	CASSLLGHYEQYF
-	15	TRBJ2-3	TRBV12-5	TRBD2	TGTGCTAGTGGGTTAGCGGGGCTAAGCACAGATACGCAGTATTTT	CASGLAGLSTDTQYF
many	14	TRBJ2-7	TRBV5-1	TRBD2	TGCGCCAGCAGCCCTAGCGGGAGAGCCGACGAGCAGTACTTC	CASSPSGRADEQYF
many	14	TRBJ2-1	TRBV10-3	-	TGTGCCATCGGGGAGGGGACAACTAACAATGAGCAGTTCTTC	CAIGEGTTNNEQFF
many	14	TRBJ1-1	TRBV6-5	-	TGTGCCAGCATCAACCCGGACGGATACACTGAAGCTTTCTTT	CASINPDGYTEAFF
many	15	TRBJ2-7	TRBV5-4	-	TGTGCCAGCAGCTTGGAAGTGACCCCGAGGGCCGAGCAGTACTTC	CASSLEVTPRAEQYF
many	17	TRBJ2-3	TRBV21-1	-	TGTGCCAGCAGCAAAACACTAGAGGACGAAACCACAGATACGCAGTATTTT	CASSKTLEDETTDTQYF
-	16	TRBJ2-7	TRBV20-1	TRBD2	TGCAGTGCTAGAGACGATAGCGGGGGGAAGAATTACGAGCAGTACTTC	CSARDDSGGKNYEQYF
-	13	TRBJ2-7	TRBV24-1	TRBD1	TGTGCCACCAGACAGGGGACCTCCTGCGAGCAGTACTTC	CATRQGTSCEQYF
many	15	TRBJ2-1	TRBV9	-	TGTGCCAGCAGCGTAGAAGCGGAGAAGACCAATGAGCAGTTCTTC	CASSVEAEKTNEQFF
-	13	TRBJ1-1	TRBV7-2	-	TGTGCCAGCAGCGTAGGGTTTAACACTGAAGCTTTCTTT	CASSVGFNTEAFF
few	16	TRBJ1-1	TRBV11-2	-	TGTGCCAGCAGCTTCGGTTTGTCCCCCATGAACACTGAAGCTTTCTTT	CASSFGLSPMNTEAFF
-	15	TRBJ1-5	TRBV24-1	-	TGTGCCACCAGTGATGGGACAAAGGGCGGTCGGCCCCAGCATTTT	CATSDGTKGGRPQHF
many	16	TRBJ2-3	TRBV20-1	TRBD2	TGCAGTGCTGGACCAGTAGCGGGAGCCTCGTTTGATACGCAGTATTTT	CSAGPVAGASFDTQYF
once	14	TRBJ2-7	TRBV5-1	-	TGCGCCAGCAGCTTTCATGGGGCCGAGTACGAGCAGTACTTC	CASSFHGAEYEQYF
few	13	TRBJ2-1	TRBV24-1	-	TGTGCCACCAGTGGGGCAGGGGCGGACGAGCAGTTCTTC	CATSGAGADEQFF
few	15	TRBJ2-1	TRBV19	TRBD2	TGTGCCAGTAGCGTAACTAGCGGAGGCAACAATGAGCAGTTCTTC	CASSVTSGGNNEQFF
-	15	TRBJ2-5	TRBV23-1	-	TGCGCCAGCAGTCCCCGGGCGAGGGAATCAGAGACCCAGTACTTC	CASSPRARESETQYF
many	14	TRBJ2-7	TRBV5-1	-	TGCGCCAGCAGCTTGGGCCCTCCGTCCTACGAGCAGTACTTC	CASSLGPPSYEQYF
-	16	TRBJ1-5	TRBV3-1	TRBD1	TGTGCCAGCAGCCAGAATACAGGGGGCAACAATCAGCCCCAGCATTTT	CASSQNTGGNNQPQHF
-	16	TRBJ2-1	TRBV3-1	TRBD2	TGTGCCAGCAGCCGGACCCCTAGCGGGACCTACAATGAGCAGTTCTTC	CASSRTPSGTYNEQFF
many	14	TRBJ1-1	TRBV12-5	-	TGTGCTAGTGGCTCACAGGGAGCGAGTACTGAAGCTTTCTTT	CASGSQGASTEAFF
many	17	TRBJ2-1	TRBV5-4	TRBD2	TGTGCCAGCAGCTTAGATTGGGGACTAGCGGGAACAGGTGAGCAGTTCTTC	CASSLDWGLAGTGEQFF
many	14	TRBJ2-7	TRBV11-2	TRBD2	TGTGCCAGCAGCTTCTCGACTAGCGGATACGAGCAGTACTTC	CASSFSTSGYEQYF
few	14	TRBJ1-4	TRBV28	-	TGTGTCAGCAGTTTAGTGACCGGCAATGAAAAACTGTTTTTT	CVSSLVTGNEKLFF
many	14	TRBJ2-2	TRBV10-3	TRBD1	TGTGCCATCAGTGGACAGGGGCGGACCGGGGAGCTGTTTTTT	CAISGQGRTGELFF
many	14	TRBJ2-7	TRBV6-2/TRBV6-3	-	TGTGCCAGCGGTCAAAGCGGGTCCGTCTACGAGCAGTACTTC	CASGQSGSVYEQYF
-	13	TRBJ2-1	TRBV12-3/TRBV12-4	-	TGTGCCAGCAGTTTAGGCGGTTGGAATGAGCAGTTCTTC	CASSLGGWNEQFF
many	14	TRBJ1-1	TRBV20-1	TRBD1	TGCAGTGCTAGGACAGGGACGGAGAGGACTGAAGCTTTCTTT	CSARTGTERTEAFF
once	14	TRBJ1-1	TRBV7-2	TRBD1	TGTGCCAGCAGCTCTTCGACAGGGAGCACTGAAGCTTTCTTT	CASSSSTGSTEAFF
-	13	TRBJ2-7	TRBV7-9	-	TGTGCCAGCAGCTTTCAGGGTCCCTACGAGCAGTACTTC	CASSFQGPYEQYF
-	14	TRBJ2-1	TRBV5-4	TRBD2	TGTGCCAGCAGCAGGGGACTAGCGGGAGCTGAGCAGTTCTTC	CASSRGLAGAEQFF